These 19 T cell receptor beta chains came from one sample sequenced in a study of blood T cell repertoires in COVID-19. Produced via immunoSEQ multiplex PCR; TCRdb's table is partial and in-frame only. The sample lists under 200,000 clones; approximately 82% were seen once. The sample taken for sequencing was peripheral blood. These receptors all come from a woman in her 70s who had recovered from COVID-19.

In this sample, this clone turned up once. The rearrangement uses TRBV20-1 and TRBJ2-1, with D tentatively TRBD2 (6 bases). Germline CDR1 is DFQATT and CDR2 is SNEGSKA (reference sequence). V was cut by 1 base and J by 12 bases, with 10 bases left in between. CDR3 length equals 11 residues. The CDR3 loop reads CSARGRGGQFF. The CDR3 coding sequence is TGCAGTGCTAGAGGGAGGGGAGGGCAGTTCTTC.

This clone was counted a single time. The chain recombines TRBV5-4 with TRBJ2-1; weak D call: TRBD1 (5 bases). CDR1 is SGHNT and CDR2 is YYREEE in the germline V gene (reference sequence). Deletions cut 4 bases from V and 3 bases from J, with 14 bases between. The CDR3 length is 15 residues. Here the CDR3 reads CASSHKQEIYNEQFF. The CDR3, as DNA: TGTGCCAGCAGCCACAAACAGGAAATCTACAATGAGCAGTTCTTC.

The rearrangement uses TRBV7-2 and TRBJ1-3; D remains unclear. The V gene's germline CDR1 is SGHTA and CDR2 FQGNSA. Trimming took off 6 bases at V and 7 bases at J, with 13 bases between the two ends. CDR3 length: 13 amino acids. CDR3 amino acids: CASRMSPGNTIYF. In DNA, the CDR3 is TGTGCCAGCAGGATGTCCCCGGGGAACACCATATATTTT.

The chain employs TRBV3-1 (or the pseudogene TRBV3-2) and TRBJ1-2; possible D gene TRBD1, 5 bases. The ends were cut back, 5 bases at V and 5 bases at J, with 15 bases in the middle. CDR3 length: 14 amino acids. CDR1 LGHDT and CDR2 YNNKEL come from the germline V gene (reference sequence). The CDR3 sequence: CASSAQGGRYGYTF. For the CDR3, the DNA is TGTGCCAGCAGCGCCCAGGGAGGCAGATATGGCTACACCTTC.

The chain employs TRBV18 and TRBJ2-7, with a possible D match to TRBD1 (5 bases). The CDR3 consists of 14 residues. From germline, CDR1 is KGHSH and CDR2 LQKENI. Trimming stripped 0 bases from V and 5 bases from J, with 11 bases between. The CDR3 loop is CASSPPSRVDEQYF. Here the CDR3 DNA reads TGTGCCAGCTCACCACCGTCCAGGGTGGACGAGCAGTACTTC.

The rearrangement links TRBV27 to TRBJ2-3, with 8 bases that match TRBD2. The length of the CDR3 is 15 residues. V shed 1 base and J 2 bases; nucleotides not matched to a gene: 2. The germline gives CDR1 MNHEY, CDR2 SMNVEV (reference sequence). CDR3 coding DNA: TGTGCCAGCAGTTTATGGGGACTAGTCACAGATACGCAGTATTTT. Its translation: CASSLWGLVTDTQYF.

This chain's CDR3 is CASSEDRDLGTEAFF. The CDR3 nucleotides read TGTGCCAGCAGTGAAGACAGGGACCTGGGGACTGAAGCTTTCTTT. J is TRBJ1-1 and V is TRBV6-1; tentative D call: TRBD1 (6 bases). Trimming pared 1 base from V and 5 bases from J, leaving 14 bases between. Per germline, CDR1 MNHNS and CDR2 SASEGT. The CDR3 spans 15 residues.

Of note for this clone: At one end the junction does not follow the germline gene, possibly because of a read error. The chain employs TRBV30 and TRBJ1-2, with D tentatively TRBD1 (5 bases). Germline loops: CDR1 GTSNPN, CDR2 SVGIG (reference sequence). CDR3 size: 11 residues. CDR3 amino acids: CAWSVQAQSIF. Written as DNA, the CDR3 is TGTGCCTGGAGTGTACAGGCCCAAAGTATTTTC. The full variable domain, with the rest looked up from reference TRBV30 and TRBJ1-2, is SQTIHQWPATLVQPVGSPLSLECTVEGTSNPNLYWYRQAAGRGLQLLFYSVGIGQISSEVPQNLSASRPQDRQFILSSKKLLLSDSGFYLCAWSVQAQSIFGSGTRLTVV.

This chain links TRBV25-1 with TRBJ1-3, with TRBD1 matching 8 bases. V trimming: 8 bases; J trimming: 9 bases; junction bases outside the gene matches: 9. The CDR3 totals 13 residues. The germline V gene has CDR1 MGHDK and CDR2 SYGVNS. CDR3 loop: CASRQGSRATIYF. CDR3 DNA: TGTGCCAGCCGACAGGGGTCCCGAGCCACCATATATTTT.

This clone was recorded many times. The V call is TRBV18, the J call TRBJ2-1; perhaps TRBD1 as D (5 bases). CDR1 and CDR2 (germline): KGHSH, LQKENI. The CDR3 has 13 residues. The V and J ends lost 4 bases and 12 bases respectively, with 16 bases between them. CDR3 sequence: CASSQDPTRGQFF. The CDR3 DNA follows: TGTGCCAGCTCACAGGACCCGACAAGGGGGCAGTTCTTC.

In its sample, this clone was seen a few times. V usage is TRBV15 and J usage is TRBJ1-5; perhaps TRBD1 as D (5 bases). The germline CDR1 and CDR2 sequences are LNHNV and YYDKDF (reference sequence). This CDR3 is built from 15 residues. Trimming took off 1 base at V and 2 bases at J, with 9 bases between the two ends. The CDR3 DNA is TGTGCCACCAGCAGAGGCAGGGCTGGCAATCAGCCCCAGCATTTT. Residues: CATSRGRAGNQPQHF.

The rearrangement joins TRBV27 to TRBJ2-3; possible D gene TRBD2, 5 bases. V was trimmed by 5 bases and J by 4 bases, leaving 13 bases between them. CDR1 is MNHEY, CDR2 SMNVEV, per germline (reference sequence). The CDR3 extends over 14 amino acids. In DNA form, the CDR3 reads TGTGCCAGCAGTCCCGGGGTAGGCGCAGATACGCAGTATTTT. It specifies CASSPGVGADTQYF.

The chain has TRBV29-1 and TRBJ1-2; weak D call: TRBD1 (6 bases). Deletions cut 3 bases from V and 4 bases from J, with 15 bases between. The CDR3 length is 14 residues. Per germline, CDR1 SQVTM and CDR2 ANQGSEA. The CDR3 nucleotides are TGCAGCGTTGACACGTTACAGGGTGGCTATGGCTACACCTTC. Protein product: CSVDTLQGGYGYTF.

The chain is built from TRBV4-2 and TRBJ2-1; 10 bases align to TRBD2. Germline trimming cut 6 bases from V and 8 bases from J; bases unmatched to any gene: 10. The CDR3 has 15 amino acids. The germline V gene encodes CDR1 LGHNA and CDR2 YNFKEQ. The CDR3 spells CASRKPGLAFDEQFF. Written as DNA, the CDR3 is TGTGCCAGCAGGAAACCGGGACTAGCGTTCGATGAGCAGTTCTTC.

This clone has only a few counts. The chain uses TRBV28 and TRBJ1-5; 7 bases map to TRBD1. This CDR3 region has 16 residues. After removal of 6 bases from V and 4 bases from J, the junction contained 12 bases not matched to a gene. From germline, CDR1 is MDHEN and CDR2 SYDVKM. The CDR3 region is CASRTEKGTENQPQHF. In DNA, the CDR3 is TGTGCCAGCAGGACCGAAAAAGGGACAGAGAATCAGCCCCAGCATTTT.

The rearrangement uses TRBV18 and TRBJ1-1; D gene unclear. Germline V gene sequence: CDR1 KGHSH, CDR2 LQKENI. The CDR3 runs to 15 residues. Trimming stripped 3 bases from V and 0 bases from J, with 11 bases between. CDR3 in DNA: TGTGCCAGCTCACCGAGAGGGCAGATGAACACTGAAGCTTTCTTT. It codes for CASSPRGQMNTEAFF.

CDR3 amino acids: CASSYGASNTEAFF. DNA of the CDR3: TGTGCCAGCAGTTACGGGGCGTCGAACACTGAAGCTTTCTTT. J is TRBJ1-1 and V is TRBV6-6, with D possibly matching TRBD1 (5 bases). Germline V lookup: CDR1 MNHNY, CDR2 SVGAGI (reference sequence). This CDR3 contains 14 residues. V gave up 2 bases and J gave up 1 base, with 8 bases separating them.

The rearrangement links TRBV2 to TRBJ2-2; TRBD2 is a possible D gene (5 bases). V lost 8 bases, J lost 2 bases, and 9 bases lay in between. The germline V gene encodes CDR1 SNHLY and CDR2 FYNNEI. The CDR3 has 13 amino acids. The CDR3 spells CASQEENTGELFF. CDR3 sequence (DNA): TGTGCCAGCCAGGAGGAAAACACCGGGGAGCTGTTTTTT.

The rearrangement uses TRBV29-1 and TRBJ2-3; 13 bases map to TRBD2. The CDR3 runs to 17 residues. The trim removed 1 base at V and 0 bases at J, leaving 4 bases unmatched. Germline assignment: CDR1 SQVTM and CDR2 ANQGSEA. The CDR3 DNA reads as TGCAGCGTTGAAGGACTAGCGGGAGGACTAAGCACAGATACGCAGTATTTT. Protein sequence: CSVEGLAGGLSTDTQYF.